Here is one TCR beta chain with its context. The record originates from a study of blood T cell repertoires in COVID-19. Membership in each cohort depended on participant-reported clinical history. Trimming took 1 base from V and 3 from J; bases not matched to a gene: 2. This CDR3 has 16 residues. Germline loops: CDR1 LGHDT, CDR2 YNNKEL (reference sequence). Clones were read by immunoSEQ multiplex PCR, and TCRdb kept only the in-frame ones, dropping some. The sample lists about 100,000 clones; approximately 86% were seen once. The chain links TRBV3-1 (or the pseudogene TRBV3-2) to TRBJ2-5, with TRBD2 matching over 13 bases. This clonotype was sampled from a woman in her forties or fifties who had recovered from COVID-19. The material sequenced was PBMCs or T cells enriched from blood (not recorded which). In DNA form, the CDR3 reads TGTGCCAGCAGCCAAGGGACTAGCGGGGGCGAAGAGACCCAGTACTTC. Translated: CASSQGTSGGEETQYF.